The 14 T cell receptor beta chains reported below all come from one sample, sequenced in a study of cytomegalovirus exposure and HLA in healthy donors. Both 60 Vbeta primers and 13 Jbeta primers went into the PCR. Method: immunoSEQ multiplex PCR; TCRdb's copy keeps in-frame clones and lacks some. The repertoire holds about 100,000 clones, with about four fifths as singletons. The sample consisted of PBMCs. The receptors come from a woman aged 40 to 55 in good health and CMV-seronegative.

This clone was seen just once. The chain carries TRBV30 and TRBJ1-1, with TRBD1 identical over 7 bases. J was trimmed by 2 bases and V by 5 bases; bases with no gene match: 2. This CDR3 contains 12 residues. Germline assignment: CDR1 GTSNPN and CDR2 SVGIG (reference sequence). CDR3 in amino acids: CAWGQENTEAFF. CDR3 nucleotides: TGTGCCTGGGGACAGGAAAACACTGAAGCTTTCTTT. Drawing the rest from reference TRBV30 and TRBJ1-1, the complete variable domain is SQTIHQWPATLVQPVGSPLSLECTVEGTSNPNLYWYRQAAGRGLQLLFYSVGIGQISSEVPQNLSASRPQDRQFILSSKKLLLSDSGFYLCAWGQENTEAFFGQGTRLTVV.

This sequence joins TRBV25-1 and TRBJ1-1, with a tentative D call TRBD1 (5 bases). Germline V gives CDR1 MGHDK, CDR2 SYGVNS. With 6 bases removed from V and 4 bases from J, the gap between germline ends came to 21 bases. The CDR3 contains 16 residues. CDR3 protein: CASRPPSAGRVTEAFF. The DNA for the CDR3 is TGTGCCAGCAGACCCCCCTCGGCAGGGAGGGTCACTGAAGCTTTCTTT.

The chain couples TRBV4-2 to TRBJ1-6; D possibly corresponds to TRBD1 (6 bases). The V gene's germline CDR1 is LGHNA and CDR2 YNFKEQ. The CDR3 runs 18 residues. Trimming left V 0 bases short and J 1 base short, with 13 bases between. CDR3 region: CASSQERQGLSYNSPLHF. In DNA form, the CDR3 reads TGTGCCAGCAGCCAAGAGAGGCAGGGGTTATCCTATAATTCACCCCTCCACTTT.

CDR3 loop: CASSSNREAFF. Written as DNA, the CDR3 is TGTGCCAGCAGCTCCAACAGGGAGGCTTTCTTT. The J gene is TRBJ1-1, the V gene TRBV7-6, with TRBD1 as a possible D gene (6 bases). V dropped 4 bases and J dropped 11 bases, with 11 bases sitting between them. The CDR3 is 11 amino acids. CDR1 SGHVS and CDR2 FNYEAQ come from the germline V gene.

Sample share makes this clone medium-sized (0.01 to 0.1%). This sequence joins TRBV28 and TRBJ2-6; 11 bases fit TRBD1. Trimming removed 5 bases from V and 3 bases from J; junction bases left unmatched: 15. This CDR3 spans 20 amino acids. From germline, CDR1 is MDHEN and CDR2 SYDVKM. The CDR3 DNA reads as TGTGCCAGCAGTGAGTCGAAAGAGGGGACAGGGGGTTTTGGGGCCAACGTCCTGACTTTC. Encoded protein: CASSESKEGTGGFGANVLTF.

This clone was observed a few times. The gene calls are TRBV10-3 and TRBJ1-1, with a weak D call TRBD1 (6 bases). The CDR3 runs to 11 residues. Germline V gene data show CDR1 as ENHRY and CDR2 as SYGVKD. With 5 bases removed from V and 9 bases from J, the gap between germline ends came to 10 bases. Written as DNA, the CDR3 is TGTGCCATCAGTAACAGGGAAAAAGCTTTCTTT. It yields the protein CAISNREKAFF.

The CDR3 sequence is CASRISTGTDNYGYTF. The CDR3 DNA reads TGTGCCAGCAGGATAAGTACAGGGACCGATAACTATGGCTACACCTTC. V and J are TRBV6-6 and TRBJ1-2, with D maybe TRBD1 (6 bases). V was trimmed by 6 bases and J by 1 base, leaving 18 bases between them. The CDR3 runs 16 residues. Germline-derived CDR1 and CDR2 are MNHNY and SVGAGI (reference sequence).

The CDR3 sequence: CASSLEGLTGRGYTF. CDR3 nucleotide sequence: TGTGCCAGCAGCTTGGAAGGACTCACTGGACGTGGCTACACCTTC. This sequence joins TRBV5-4 and TRBJ1-2; no firm D call. This CDR3 region has 15 residues. Per the germline V gene, CDR1 is SGHNT and CDR2 is YYREEE (reference sequence). With 0 bases removed from V and 7 bases from J, the gap between germline ends came to 16 bases.

The chain joins TRBV13 to TRBJ2-1, with 8 bases matching TRBD2. There are 16 residues in the CDR3. Germline trimming cut 5 bases from V and 0 bases from J; bases unmatched to any gene: 6. The V gene's germline CDR1 is PRHDT and CDR2 FYEKMQ (reference sequence). Here the CDR3 DNA reads TGTGCCAGCAGCCGCCGGGGGGGGCGCTCCTACAATGAGCAGTTCTTC. Its protein is CASSRRGGRSYNEQFF.

The rearrangement links TRBV7-3 to TRBJ2-1, with TRBD2 matching over 13 bases. The CDR3 runs 17 residues. J was trimmed by 0 bases and V by 4 bases; bases with no gene match: 3. Per germline, CDR1 SGHTA and CDR2 FQGTGA. The CDR3 protein is CASSYTSGGVSYNEQFF. The CDR3 nucleotides read TGTGCCAGCAGCTACACTAGCGGGGGGGTCTCCTACAATGAGCAGTTCTTC.

The CDR3 region has the DNA TGCAGCGTTATTCCCCGGGACACTGAAGCTTTCTTT. It translates to CSVIPRDTEAFF. The chain couples TRBV29-1 to TRBJ1-1; D call uncertain. The length of the CDR3 is 12 residues. The V gene's germline CDR1 is SQVTM and CDR2 ANQGSEA. V lost 5 bases and J lost 3, with 10 bases in between.

This sequence joins TRBV7-2 and TRBJ1-1; possibly TRBD1 for D (5 bases). Germline lookup yields CDR1 SGHTA and CDR2 FQGNSA. V was pared by 5 bases and J by 3 bases, with 13 bases between. The CDR3 loop spans 14 amino acids. DNA of the CDR3: TGTGCCAGCAGCGTAGACAGCTTTTACACTGAAGCTTTCTTT. It encodes CASSVDSFYTEAFF.

This clone was seen more than once but under ten times. In DNA form, the CDR3 reads TGCGCCAGCAGCCCTCGGACTAGCCGGGCGGATGAGCAGTACTTC. It is translated as CASSPRTSRADEQYF. V and J are TRBV5-1 and TRBJ2-7; 8 bases fit TRBD2. CDR3 length: 15 residues. The germline gives CDR1 SGHRS, CDR2 YFSETQ. V was pared by 4 bases and J by 7 bases, with 13 bases of the junction left unmatched.

V and J are TRBV30 and TRBJ2-5, with TRBD2 matching 9 bases. The ends lost 3 bases at V and 5 bases at J; junction bases unmatched: 7. Germline CDR1 reads GTSNPN; CDR2 reads SVGIG (reference sequence). CDR3 length: 14 residues. The DNA for the CDR3 is TGTGCCTGGAGCCCGGGACTAGCTGGGGAGACCCAGTACTTC. Encoded protein: CAWSPGLAGETQYF.